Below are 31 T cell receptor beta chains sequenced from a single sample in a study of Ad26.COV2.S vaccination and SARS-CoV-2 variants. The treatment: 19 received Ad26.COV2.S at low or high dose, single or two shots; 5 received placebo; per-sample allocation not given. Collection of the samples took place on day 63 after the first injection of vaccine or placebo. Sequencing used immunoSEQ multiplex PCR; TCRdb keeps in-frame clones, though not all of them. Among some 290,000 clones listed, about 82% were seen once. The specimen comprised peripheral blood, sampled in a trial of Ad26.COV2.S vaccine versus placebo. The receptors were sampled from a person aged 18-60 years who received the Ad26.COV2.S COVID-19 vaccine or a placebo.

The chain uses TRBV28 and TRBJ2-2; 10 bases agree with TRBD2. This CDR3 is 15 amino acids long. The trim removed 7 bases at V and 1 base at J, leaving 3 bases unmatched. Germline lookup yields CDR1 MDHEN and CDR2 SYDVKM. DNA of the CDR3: TGTGCCAGCACCCGGACTAGCGGGAACACCGGGGAGCTGTTTTTT. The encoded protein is CASTRTSGNTGELFF.

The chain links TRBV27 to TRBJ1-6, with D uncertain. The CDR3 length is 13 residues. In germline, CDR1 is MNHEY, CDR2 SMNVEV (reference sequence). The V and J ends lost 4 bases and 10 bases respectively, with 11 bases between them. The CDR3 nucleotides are TGTGCCAGCAGTTCCGGGCCAAGATCACCCCTCCACTTT. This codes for CASSSGPRSPLHF.

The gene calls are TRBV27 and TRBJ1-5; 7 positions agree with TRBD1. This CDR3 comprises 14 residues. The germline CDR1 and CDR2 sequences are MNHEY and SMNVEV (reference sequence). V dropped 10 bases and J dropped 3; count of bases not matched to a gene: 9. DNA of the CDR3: TGTGCCAACCCGACAGGGTCTTTCAATCAGCCCCAGCATTTT. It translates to CANPTGSFNQPQHF.

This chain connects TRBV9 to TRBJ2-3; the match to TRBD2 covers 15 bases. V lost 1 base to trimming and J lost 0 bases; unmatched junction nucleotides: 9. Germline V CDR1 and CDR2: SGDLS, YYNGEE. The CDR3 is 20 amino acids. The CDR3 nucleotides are TGTGCCAGCAGCGTAACGATGGGAGGGACTAGCGGGGGGAGCACAGATACGCAGTATTTT. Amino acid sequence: CASSVTMGGTSGGSTDTQYF.

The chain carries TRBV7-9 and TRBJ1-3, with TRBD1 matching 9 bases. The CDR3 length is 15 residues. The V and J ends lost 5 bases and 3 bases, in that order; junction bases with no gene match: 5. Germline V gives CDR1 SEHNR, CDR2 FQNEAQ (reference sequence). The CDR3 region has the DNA TGTGCCAGCAGCCTAGGGACAGGGATTGGAAACACCATATATTTT. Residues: CASSLGTGIGNTIYF.

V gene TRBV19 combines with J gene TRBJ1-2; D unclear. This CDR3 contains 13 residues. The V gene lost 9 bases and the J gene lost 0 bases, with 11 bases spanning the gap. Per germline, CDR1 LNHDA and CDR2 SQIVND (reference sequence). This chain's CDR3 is CASRHGSNYGYTF. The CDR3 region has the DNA TGTGCCAGCCGACACGGGTCTAACTATGGCTACACCTTC. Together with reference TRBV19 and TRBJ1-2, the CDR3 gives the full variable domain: DGGITQSPKYLFRKEGQNVTLSCEQNLNHDAMYWYRQDPGQGLRLIYYSQIVNDFQKGDIAEGYSVSREKKESFPLTVTSAQKNPTAFYLCASRHGSNYGYTFGSGTRLTVV.

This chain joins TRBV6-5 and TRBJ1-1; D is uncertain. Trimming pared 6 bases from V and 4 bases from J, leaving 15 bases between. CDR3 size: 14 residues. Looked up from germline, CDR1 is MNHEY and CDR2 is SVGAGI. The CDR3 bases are TGTGCCAGCAGGATAAACGAAGGGCCCACTGAAGCTTTCTTT. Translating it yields CASRINEGPTEAFF.

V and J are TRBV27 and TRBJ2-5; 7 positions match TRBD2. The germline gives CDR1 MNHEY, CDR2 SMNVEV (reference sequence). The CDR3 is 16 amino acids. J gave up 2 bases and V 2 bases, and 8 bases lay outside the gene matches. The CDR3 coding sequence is TGTGCCAGCAGTTTAGGGGGGGATCTCCCACAAGAGACCCAGTACTTC. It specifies CASSLGGDLPQETQYF.

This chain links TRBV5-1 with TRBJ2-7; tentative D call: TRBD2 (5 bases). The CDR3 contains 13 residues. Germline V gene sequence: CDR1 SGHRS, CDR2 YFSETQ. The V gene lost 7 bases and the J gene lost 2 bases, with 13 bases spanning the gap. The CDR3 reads CASGEGLPYEQYF. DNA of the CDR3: TGCGCCAGCGGAGAGGGTCTCCCCTACGAGCAGTACTTC.

In nucleotides, the CDR3 is TGTGCCAGCAGCGGGTCACAACGGGACAGGGGTCTTAGGAACACTGAAGCTTTCTTT. It yields the protein CASSGSQRDRGLRNTEAFF. V and J are TRBV9 and TRBJ1-1, with TRBD1 matching 10 bases. The CDR3 extends over 19 amino acids. J was trimmed by 1 base and V by 3 bases; bases with no gene match: 15. The germline gives CDR1 SGDLS, CDR2 YYNGEE.

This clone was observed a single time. The CDR3 loop is CASTLLGRGAPMNTEAFF. The CDR3 DNA reads TGTGCCAGCACCCTCTTGGGCAGGGGTGCCCCAATGAACACTGAAGCTTTCTTT. The rearrangement links TRBV28 to TRBJ1-1, with D possibly TRBD1 on 6 matching bases. CDR1 is MDHEN, CDR2 SYDVKM, per germline. The CDR3 totals 18 residues. The V end lost 7 bases, the J end lost 0 bases, and 24 bases lay between the germline ends.

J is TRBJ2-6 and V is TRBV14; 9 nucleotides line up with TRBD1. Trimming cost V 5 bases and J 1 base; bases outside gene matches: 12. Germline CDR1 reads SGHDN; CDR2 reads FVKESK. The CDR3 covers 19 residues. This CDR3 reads CASSVHRDRAFSGANVLTF. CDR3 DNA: TGTGCCAGCAGCGTACACCGGGACAGGGCTTTTTCTGGGGCCAACGTCCTGACTTTC.

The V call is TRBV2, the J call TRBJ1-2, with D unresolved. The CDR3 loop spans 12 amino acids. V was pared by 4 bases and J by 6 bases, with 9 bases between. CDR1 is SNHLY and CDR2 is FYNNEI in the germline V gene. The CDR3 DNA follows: TGTGCCAGCAGTGTTTCGGTTAATGGCTACACCTTC. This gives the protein CASSVSVNGYTF.

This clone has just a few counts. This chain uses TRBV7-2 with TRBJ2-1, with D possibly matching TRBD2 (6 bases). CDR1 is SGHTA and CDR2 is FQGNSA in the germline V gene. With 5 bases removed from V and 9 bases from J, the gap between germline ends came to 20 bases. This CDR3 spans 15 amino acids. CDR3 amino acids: CASSLLAGSDAEQFF. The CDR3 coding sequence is TGTGCCAGCAGCCTATTGGCGGGGAGCGATGCTGAGCAGTTCTTC.

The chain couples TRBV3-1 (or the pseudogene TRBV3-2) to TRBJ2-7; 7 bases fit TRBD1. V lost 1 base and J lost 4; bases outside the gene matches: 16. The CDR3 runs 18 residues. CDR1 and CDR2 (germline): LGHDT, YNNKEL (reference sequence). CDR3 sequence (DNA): TGTGCCAGCAGCCAAGGGAGGCGTACAGGGGTGATAGTGTACGAGCAGTACTTC. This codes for CASSQGRRTGVIVYEQYF.

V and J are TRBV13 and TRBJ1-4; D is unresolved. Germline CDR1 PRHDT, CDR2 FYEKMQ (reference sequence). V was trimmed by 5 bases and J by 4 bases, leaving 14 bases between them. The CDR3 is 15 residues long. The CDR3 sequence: CASSPPITYNEKLFF. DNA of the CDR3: TGTGCCAGCAGCCCCCCCATCACTTATAATGAAAAACTGTTTTTT.

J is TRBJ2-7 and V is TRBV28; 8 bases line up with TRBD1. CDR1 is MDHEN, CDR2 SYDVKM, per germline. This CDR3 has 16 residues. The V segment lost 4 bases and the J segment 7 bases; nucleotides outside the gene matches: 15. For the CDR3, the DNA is TGTGCCAGCAGTTACCCCTGGGGACAGGCCCAGGGGGAGCAGTACTTC. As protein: CASSYPWGQAQGEQYF.

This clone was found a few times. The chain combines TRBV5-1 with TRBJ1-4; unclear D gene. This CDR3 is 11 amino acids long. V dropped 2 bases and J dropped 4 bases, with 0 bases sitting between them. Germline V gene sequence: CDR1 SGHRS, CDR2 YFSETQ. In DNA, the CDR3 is TGCGCCAGCAGCTTTAATGAAAAACTGTTTTTT. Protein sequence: CASSFNEKLFF.

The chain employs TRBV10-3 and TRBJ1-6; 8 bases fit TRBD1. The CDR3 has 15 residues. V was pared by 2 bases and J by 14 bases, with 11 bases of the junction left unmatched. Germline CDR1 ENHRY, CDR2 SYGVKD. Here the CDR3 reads CAISEPDREGTSLHF. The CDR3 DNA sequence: TGTGCCATCAGTGAGCCGGACAGGGAGGGGACGTCCCTCCACTTT.

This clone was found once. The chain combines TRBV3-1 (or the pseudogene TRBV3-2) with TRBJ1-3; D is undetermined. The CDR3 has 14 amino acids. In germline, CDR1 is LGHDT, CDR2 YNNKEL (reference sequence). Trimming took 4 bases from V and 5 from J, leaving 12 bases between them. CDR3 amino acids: CASSPPRSRNTIYF. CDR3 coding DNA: TGTGCCAGCAGCCCCCCAAGGTCCAGAAACACCATATATTTT.

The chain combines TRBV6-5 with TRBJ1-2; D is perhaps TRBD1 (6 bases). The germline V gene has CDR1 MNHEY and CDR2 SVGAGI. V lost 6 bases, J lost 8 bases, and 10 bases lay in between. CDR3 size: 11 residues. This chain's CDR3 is CASRQGGGYTF. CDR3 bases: TGTGCCAGCAGACAGGGAGGGGGCTACACCTTC.

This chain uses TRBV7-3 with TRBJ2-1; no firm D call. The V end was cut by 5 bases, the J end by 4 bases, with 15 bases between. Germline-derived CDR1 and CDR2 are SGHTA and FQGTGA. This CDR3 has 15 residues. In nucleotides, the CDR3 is TGTGCCAGCAGCCCGGCCGGACCGAGTTACAATGAGCAGTTCTTC. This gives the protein CASSPAGPSYNEQFF.

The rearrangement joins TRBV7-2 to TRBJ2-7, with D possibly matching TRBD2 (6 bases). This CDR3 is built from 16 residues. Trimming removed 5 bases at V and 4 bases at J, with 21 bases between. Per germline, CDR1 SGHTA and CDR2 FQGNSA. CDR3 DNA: TGTGCCAGCAGCCTCACGGGAAAACCAGGGACTTACGAGCAGTACTTC. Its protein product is CASSLTGKPGTYEQYF.

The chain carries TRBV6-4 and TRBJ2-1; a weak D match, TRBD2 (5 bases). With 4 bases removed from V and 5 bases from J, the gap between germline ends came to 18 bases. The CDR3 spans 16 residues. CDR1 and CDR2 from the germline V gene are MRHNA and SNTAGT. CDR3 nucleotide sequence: TGTGCCAGCAGTGCCCACAATCGCGGGCGGCACAATGAGCAGTTCTTC. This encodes CASSAHNRGRHNEQFF.

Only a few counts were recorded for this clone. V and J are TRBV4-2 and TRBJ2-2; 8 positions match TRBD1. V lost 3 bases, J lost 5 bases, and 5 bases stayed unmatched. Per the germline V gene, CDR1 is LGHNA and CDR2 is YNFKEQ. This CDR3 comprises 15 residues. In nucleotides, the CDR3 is TGTGCCAGCAGCCAGGGACAGGAGGGGACCGGGGAGCTGTTTTTT. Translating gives CASSQGQEGTGELFF.

CDR3 sequence reads: CASTAPGRVNTEAFF. The CDR3 DNA sequence: TGTGCCAGCACCGCCCCCGGCAGGGTGAACACTGAAGCTTTCTTT. The chain combines TRBV6-5 with TRBJ1-1; TRBD1 might be the D (5 bases). Trimming stripped 7 bases from V and 0 bases from J, with 15 bases between. The CDR3 loop spans 15 amino acids. Germline values: CDR1 MNHEY, CDR2 SVGAGI.

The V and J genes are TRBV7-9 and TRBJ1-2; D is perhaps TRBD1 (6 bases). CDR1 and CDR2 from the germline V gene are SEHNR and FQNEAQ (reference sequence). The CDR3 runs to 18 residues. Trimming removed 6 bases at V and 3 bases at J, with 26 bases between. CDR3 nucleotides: TGTGCCAGCAGGATCGCCCTATTTAGAGGGGGATCGGACTATGGCTACACCTTC. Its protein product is CASRIALFRGGSDYGYTF.

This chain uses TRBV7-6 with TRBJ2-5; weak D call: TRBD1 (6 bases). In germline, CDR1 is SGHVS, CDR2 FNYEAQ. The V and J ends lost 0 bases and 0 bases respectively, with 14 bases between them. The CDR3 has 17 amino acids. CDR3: CASSLAPRGPHQETQYF. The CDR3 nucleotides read TGTGCCAGCAGCTTAGCCCCCAGGGGCCCCCACCAAGAGACCCAGTACTTC.

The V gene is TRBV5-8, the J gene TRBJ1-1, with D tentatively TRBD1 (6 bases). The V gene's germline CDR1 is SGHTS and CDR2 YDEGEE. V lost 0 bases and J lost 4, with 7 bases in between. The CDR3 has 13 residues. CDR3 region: CASSLGRGTEAFF. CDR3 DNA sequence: TGTGCCAGCAGCTTGGGCAGGGGCACTGAAGCTTTCTTT. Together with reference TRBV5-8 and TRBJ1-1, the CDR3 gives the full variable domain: EAGVTQSPTHLIKTRGQQATLRCSPISGHTSVYWYQQALGLGLQFLLWYDEGEERNRGNFPPRFSGRQFPNYSSELNVNALELEDSALYLCASSLGRGTEAFFGQGTRLTVV.

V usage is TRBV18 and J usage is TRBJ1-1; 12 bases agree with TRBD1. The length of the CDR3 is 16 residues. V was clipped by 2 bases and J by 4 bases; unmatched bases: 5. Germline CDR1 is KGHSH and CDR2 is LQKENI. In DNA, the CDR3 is TGTGCCAGCTCACCAGGGACAGGGGGCTCTGCCACTGAAGCTTTCTTT. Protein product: CASSPGTGGSATEAFF.

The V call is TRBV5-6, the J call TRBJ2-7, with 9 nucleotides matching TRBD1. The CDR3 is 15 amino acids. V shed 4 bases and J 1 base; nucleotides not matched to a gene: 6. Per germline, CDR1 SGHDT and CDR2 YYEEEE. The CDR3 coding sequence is TGTGCCAGCAGCCGGGTCGGACAGGGGTCCTACGAGCAGTACTTC. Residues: CASSRVGQGSYEQYF.